This TCR beta chain appears in the sequencing data of a study of shared clonotypes between healthy human individuals. The CDR3 is made up of 16 amino acids. The germline gives CDR1 SGDLS, CDR2 YYNGEE. V shed 0 bases and J shed 1 base, with 12 bases lying between them. Assay used: immunoSEQ multiplex PCR; TCRdb lists only in-frame clones, some missing. Among roughly 2.2 million clones listed, 85% to 95% were seen once. V gene TRBV9 combines with J gene TRBJ2-3, with D tentatively TRBD1 (6 bases). The sequencing sample was made of naive CD4+ T cells from PBMCs. Subset defined: CD45RA+ positively selected. The clonotype comes from a young man in good health. Some clones in this sample may be carry-over from other donors' samples. This chain's CDR3 is CASSVEGGVGTDTQYF. CDR3 coding DNA: TGTGCCAGCAGCGTAGAAGGGGGAGTGGGCACAGATACGCAGTATTTT.